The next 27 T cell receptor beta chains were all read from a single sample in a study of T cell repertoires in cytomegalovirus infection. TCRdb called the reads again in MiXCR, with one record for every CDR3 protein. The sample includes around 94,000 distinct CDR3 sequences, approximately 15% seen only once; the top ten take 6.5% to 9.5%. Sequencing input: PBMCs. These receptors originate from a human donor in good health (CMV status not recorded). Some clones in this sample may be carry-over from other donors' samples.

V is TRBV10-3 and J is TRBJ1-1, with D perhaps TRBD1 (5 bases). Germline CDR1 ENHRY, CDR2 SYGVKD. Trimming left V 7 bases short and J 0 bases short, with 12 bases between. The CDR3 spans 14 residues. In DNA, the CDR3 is TGTGCCATCACCAAGGGGCAGGTGAACACTGAAGCTTTCTTT. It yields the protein CAITKGQVNTEAFF.

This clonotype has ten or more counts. The DNA for the CDR3 is TGTGCCAGCAGCTCCTCGACAGGCTCCCTGGATGGCTACACCTTC. Translated, it gives CASSSSTGSLDGYTF. This sequence joins TRBV7-2 and TRBJ1-2, with D possibly being TRBD1 (6 bases). The germline V gene encodes CDR1 SGHTA and CDR2 FQGNSA. This CDR3 is built from 15 residues. Trimming shortened V by 4 bases and J by 6 bases, and 18 bases separated the two germline ends.

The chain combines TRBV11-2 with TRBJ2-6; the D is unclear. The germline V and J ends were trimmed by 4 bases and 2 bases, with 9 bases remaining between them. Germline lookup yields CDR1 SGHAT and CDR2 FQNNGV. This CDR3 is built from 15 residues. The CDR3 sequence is CASSSLRTGANVLTF. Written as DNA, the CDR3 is TGTGCCAGCAGCTCCCTTAGGACTGGGGCCAACGTCCTGACTTTC.

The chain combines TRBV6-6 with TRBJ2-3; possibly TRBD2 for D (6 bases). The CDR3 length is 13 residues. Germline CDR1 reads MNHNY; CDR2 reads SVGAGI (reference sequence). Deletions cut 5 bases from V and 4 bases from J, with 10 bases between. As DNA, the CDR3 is TGTGCCAGCAGTGCCAGGGAGGCAGATACGCAGTATTTT. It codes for CASSAREADTQYF.

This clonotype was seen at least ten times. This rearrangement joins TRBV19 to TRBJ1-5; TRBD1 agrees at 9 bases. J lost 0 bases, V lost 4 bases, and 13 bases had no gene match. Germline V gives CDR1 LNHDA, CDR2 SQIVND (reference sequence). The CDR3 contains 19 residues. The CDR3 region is CASSSSRTGDRYSNQPQHF. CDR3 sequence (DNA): TGTGCCAGTAGTAGCAGCCGGACAGGGGATCGCTATAGCAATCAGCCCCAGCATTTT. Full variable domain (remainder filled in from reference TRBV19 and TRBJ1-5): DGGITQSPKYLFRKEGQNVTLSCEQNLNHDAMYWYRQDPGQGLRLIYYSQIVNDFQKGDIAEGYSVSREKKESFPLTVTSAQKNPTAFYLCASSSSRTGDRYSNQPQHFGDGTRLSIL.

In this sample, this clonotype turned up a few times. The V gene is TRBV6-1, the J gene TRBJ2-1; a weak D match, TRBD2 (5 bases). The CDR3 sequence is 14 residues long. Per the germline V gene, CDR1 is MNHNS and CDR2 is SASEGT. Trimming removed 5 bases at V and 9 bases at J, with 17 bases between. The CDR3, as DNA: TGTGCCAGCAGTCTCCGGACGGGATGGGTTGAGCAGTTCTTC. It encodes CASSLRTGWVEQFF.

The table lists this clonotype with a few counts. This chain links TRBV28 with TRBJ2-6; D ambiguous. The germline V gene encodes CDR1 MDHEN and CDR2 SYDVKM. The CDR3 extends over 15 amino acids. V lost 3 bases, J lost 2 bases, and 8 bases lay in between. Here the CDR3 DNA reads TGTGCCAGCAGTTTTATGAAAGCTGGGGCCAACGTCCTGACTTTC. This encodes CASSFMKAGANVLTF.

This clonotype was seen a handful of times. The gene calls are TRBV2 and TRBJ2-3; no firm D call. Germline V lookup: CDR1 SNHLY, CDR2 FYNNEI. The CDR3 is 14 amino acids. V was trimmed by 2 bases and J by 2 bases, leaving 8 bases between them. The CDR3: CASSERSFTDTQYF. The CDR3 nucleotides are TGTGCCAGCAGTGAACGTTCGTTCACAGATACGCAGTATTTT.

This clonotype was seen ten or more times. The chain's CDR3 is CASSPDTGPGNTIYF. The CDR3 nucleotides read TGTGCCAGCAGCCCAGACACAGGGCCTGGAAACACCATATATTTT. This chain uses TRBV7-2 with TRBJ1-3, with D possibly TRBD1 on 6 matching bases. With 5 bases removed from V and 2 bases from J, the gap between germline ends came to 13 bases. Germline lookup yields CDR1 SGHTA and CDR2 FQGNSA. The CDR3 has 15 residues.

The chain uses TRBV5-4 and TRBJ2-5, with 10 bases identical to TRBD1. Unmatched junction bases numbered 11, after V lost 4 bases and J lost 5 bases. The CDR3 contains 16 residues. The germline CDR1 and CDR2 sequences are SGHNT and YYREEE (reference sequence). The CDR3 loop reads CASSTPGQGTGETQYF. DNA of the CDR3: TGTGCCAGCAGCACGCCGGGACAGGGGACGGGTGAGACCCAGTACTTC.

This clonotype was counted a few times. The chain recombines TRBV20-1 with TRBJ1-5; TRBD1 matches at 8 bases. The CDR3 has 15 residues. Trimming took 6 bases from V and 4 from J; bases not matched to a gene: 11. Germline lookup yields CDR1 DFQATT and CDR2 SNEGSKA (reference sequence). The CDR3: CSAPGQGGKNQPQHF. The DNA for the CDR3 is TGCAGTGCACCAGGACAGGGCGGGAAGAATCAGCCCCAGCATTTT.

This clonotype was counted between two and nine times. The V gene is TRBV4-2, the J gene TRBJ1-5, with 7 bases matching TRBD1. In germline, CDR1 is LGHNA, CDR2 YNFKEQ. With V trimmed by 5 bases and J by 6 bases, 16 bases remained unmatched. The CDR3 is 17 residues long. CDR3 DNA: TGTGCCAGCAGCTCCCGGACAGGATGGGGGGGGACTCAGCCCCAGCATTTT. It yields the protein CASSSRTGWGGTQPQHF.

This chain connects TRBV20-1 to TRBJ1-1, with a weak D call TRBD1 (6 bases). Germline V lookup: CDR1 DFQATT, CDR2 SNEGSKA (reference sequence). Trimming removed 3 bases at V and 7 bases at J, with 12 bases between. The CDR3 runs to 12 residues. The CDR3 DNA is TGCAGTGCTAGCTACAGGGTTGGTGAAGCTTTCTTT. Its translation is CSASYRVGEAFF.

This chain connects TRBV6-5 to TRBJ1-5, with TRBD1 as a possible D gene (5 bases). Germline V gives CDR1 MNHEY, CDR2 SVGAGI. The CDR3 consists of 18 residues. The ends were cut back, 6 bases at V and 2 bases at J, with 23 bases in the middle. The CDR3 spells CASRPLQGKIGGNQPQHF. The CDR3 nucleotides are TGTGCCAGCAGACCCCTTCAGGGAAAAATTGGTGGCAATCAGCCCCAGCATTTT.

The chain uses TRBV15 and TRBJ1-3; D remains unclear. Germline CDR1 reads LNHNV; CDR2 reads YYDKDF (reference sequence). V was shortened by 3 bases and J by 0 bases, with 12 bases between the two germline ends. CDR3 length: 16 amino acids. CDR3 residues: CATSSSDGSSGNTIYF. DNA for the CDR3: TGTGCCACCAGCAGCTCCGACGGCAGCTCTGGAAACACCATATATTTT.

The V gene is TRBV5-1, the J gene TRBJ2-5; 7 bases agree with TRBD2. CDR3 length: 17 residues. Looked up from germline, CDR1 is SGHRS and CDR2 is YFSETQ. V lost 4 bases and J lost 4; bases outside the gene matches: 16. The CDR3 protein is CASSHSGRTRSVETQYF. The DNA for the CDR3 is TGCGCCAGCAGCCACTCTGGCAGGACTAGGTCTGTAGAGACCCAGTACTTC.

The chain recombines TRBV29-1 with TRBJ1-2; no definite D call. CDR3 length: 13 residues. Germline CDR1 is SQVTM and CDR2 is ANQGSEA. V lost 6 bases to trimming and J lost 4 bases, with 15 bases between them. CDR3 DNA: TGCAGCGTAACCGGGAGGGCCTTCTATGGCTACACCTTC. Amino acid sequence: CSVTGRAFYGYTF.

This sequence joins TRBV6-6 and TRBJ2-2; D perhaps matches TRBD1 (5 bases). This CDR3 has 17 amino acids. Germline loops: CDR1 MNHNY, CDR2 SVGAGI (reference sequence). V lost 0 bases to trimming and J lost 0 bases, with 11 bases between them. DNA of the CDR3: TGTGCCAGCAGTTACTCAGGGGCCATTTCGAACACCGGGGAGCTGTTTTTT. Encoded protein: CASSYSGAISNTGELFF.

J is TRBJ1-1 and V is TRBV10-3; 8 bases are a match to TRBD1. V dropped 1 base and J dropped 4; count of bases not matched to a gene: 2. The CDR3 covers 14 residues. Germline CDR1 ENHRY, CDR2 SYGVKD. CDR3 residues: CAISEYTGGTEAFF. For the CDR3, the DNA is TGTGCCATCAGTGAGTATACAGGGGGCACTGAAGCTTTCTTT.

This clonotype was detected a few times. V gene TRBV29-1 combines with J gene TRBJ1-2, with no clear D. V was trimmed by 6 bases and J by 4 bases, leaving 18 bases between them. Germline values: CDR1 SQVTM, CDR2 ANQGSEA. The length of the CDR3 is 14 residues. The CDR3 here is CSVPGPTAGYGYTF. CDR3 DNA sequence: TGCAGCGTCCCCGGGCCCACCGCCGGCTATGGCTACACCTTC.

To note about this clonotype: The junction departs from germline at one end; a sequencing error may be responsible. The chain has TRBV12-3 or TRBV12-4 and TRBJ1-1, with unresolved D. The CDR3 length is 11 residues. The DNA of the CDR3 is TGTGCCAGCAGTTTAGGGCCCAAGCTCATGTTT. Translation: CASSLGPKLMF.

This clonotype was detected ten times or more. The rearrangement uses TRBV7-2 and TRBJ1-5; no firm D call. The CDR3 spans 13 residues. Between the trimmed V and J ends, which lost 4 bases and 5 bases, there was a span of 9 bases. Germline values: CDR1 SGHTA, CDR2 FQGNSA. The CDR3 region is CASSSTPDQPQHF. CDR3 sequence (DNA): TGTGCCAGCAGCTCTACCCCAGATCAGCCCCAGCATTTT. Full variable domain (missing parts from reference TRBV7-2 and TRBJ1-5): GAGVSQSPSNKVTEKGKDVELRCDPISGHTALYWYRQSLGQGLEFLIYFQGNSAPDKSGLPSDRFSAERTGGSVSTLTIQRTQQEDSAVYLCASSSTPDQPQHFGDGTRLSIL.

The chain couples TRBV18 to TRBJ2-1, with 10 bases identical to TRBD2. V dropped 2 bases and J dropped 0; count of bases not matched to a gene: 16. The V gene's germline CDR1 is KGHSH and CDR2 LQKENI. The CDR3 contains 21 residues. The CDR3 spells CASSPAVGTSAAPSSYNEQFF. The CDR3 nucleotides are TGTGCCAGCTCACCAGCAGTTGGGACTAGCGCAGCCCCGAGCTCCTACAATGAGCAGTTCTTC. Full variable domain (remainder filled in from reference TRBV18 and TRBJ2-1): NAGVMQNPRHLVRRRGQEARLRCSPMKGHSHVYWYRQLPEEGLKFMVYLQKENIIDESGMPKERFSAEFPKEGPSILRIQQVVRGDSAAYFCASSPAVGTSAAPSSYNEQFFGPGTRLTVL.

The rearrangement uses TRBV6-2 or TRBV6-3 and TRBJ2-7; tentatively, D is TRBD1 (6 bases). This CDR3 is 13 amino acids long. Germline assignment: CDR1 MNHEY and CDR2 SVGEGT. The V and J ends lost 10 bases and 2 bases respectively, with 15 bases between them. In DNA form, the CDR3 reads TGTGCCAACAAGTTCAGGGGAACCTACGAGCAGTACTTC. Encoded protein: CANKFRGTYEQYF.

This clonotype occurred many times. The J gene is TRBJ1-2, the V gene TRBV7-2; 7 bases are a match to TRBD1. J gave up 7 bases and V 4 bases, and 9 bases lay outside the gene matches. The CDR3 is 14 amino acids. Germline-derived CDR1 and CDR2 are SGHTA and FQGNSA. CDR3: CASSYGQAKGGYTF. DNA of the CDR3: TGTGCCAGCAGCTACGGACAGGCTAAGGGTGGCTACACCTTC.

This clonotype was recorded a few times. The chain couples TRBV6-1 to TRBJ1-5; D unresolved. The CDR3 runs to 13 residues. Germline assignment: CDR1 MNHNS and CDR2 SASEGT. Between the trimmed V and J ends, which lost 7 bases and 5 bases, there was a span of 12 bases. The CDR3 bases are TGTGCCAGCACCTCTGCAGGTTATCAGCCCCAGCATTTT. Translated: CASTSAGYQPQHF.

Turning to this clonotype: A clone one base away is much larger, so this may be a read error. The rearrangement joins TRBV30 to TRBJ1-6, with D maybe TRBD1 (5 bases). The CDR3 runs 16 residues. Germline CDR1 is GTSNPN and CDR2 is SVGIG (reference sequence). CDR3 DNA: TGTGCCTGTCAGGGAAGGGAGAGCTCCTATAATTCATCCCTCCACTTT. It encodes CACQGRESSYNSSLHF.